This T cell receptor (beta chain) comes out of a study of post-analysis software for immune sequencing data. Trimming took 6 bases from V and 3 from J, leaving 11 bases between them. The germline V gene has CDR1 SEHNR and CDR2 FQNEAQ (reference sequence). The CDR3 totals 13 residues. Study conclusions and caveats: Compared with controls, patients had more of about 5 TRBV segments, including TRBV5-6, TRBV5-1 and TRBV20-1.

The library was made from cDNA and included unique molecular identifiers. TCRdb re-analysed the PCR reads in MiXCR, keeping a single row per CDR3 protein. Of some 700,000 distinct CDR3 sequences in the sample, approximately 60% are singletons; the top ten hold 11%. Concerning this clonotype: Its antigen is still unknown.

The V and J genes are TRBV7-9 and TRBJ1-1, with a weak D call TRBD1 (5 bases). Sequencing was done on a sample of blood. This clonotype was obtained from a girl aged 2 to 10 with multiple sclerosis. This chain's CDR3 is CASRRIGDTEAFF. CDR3 DNA sequence: TGTGCCAGCAGGCGAATAGGGGACACTGAAGCTTTCTTT.